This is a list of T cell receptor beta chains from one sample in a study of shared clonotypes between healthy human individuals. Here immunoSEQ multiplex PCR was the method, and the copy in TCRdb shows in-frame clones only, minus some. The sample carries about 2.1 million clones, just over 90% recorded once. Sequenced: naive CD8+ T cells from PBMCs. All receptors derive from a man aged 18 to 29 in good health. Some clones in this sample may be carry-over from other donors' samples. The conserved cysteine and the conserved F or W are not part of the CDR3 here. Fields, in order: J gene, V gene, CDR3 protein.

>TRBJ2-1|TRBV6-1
ASSEAPQTDIRYNEQF
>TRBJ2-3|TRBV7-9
ASRQVGDTQY
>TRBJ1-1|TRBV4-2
ASSGFMIRQELSDTEAF
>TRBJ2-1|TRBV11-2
ASSLGAGGNEQF
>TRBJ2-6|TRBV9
ASSVPSRGSGANVLT
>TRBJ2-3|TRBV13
ASSLGRSGRGTDTQY
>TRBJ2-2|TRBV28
ASRAGSSFNTGELF
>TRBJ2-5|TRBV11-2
ASSLRTGSETQY
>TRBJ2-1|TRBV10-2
ASSEIALNEQF
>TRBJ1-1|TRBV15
ATSTGGPTEAF
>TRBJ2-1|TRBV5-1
ATKLGGNEQF
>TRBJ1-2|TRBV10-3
AIGGANYGYT
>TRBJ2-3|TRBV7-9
ASSPSTDTQY
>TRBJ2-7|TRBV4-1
ASSQVGGQRLYEQY
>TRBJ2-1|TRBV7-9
ASSHSTGGNEQF
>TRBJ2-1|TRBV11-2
ASSSPGQIEEGLNNEQF
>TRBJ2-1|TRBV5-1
ASSWGSGMNEQF
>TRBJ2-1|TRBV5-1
ASSLVGGPSYNEQF